This passage covers 24 T cell receptor beta chains from one sample sequenced in a study of CD8+ T cells in alopecia areata (dated by TCRdb to 2016 to 2019). Pooled mouse cutaneous lymph node cells were stained for CD4, CD8alpha, NKG2D, NKG2ACE and other markers, then sorted on a BD Influx. The protocol used for the library was the immunoSEQ multiplex PCR assay. For TCR sequencing, RNA was extracted from every sample and reverse transcribed into cDNA to serve as template. As stored in TCRdb, this immuneACCESS dataset retains in-frame rearrangements with V and J assigned. A fraction of the clones does not appear; measured against another copy, unresolved V genes explain less than half of the discrepancy, and the remainder lacks a known reason. The table shows about 270,000 clones here, with no singletons. The ten largest clones represent 0.9% to 1.5% of the sample. Sequencing input: CD4+ T cells sorted from a lymph node. These receptors were taken from a C3H/HeJ mouse with alopecia areata. The mouse line in question has MHC haplotype H2-k.

As concerns this clone: The gene symbols are mouse symbols. The chain's CDR3 is CASGDRGLGNAEQFF. The sequenced part of the CDR3 DNA is TGTGCCAGCGGTGATAGGGGACTGGGTAATGCT. This sequence joins TRBV13-2 and TRBJ2-1, with 9 positions matching TRBD2. The read ends 4 residues before the CDR3 terminus; that terminus is restored from the germline J gene. The CDR3 is 15 residues long. In germline, CDR1 is NNHNN, CDR2 SYGAGS (reference sequence). Trimming at V came to 1 base and at J to 5 bases, leaving 4 bases not matched to a gene.

As regards this clone: Germline and genes here are mouse. Read sequence stops 4 residues before the CDR3 end, and the germline J gene provides the missing end. The genes are TRBV13-3 and TRBJ2-3; 8 nucleotides line up with TRBD1. This CDR3 region has 15 residues. The ends lost 2 bases at V and 2 bases at J; junction bases unmatched: 4. From germline, CDR1 is NNHDY and CDR2 SYVADS. CDR3 DNA, as far as it was read: TGTGCCAGCAGTGACAGGGGGCGCGCTGCAGAA. Amino acids: CASSDRGRAAE. The whole CDR3 region reads CASSDRGRAAETLYF.

On this clone itself: The genes are named according to mouse. The read gets to within 4 residues of the CDR3 end, and the germline J gene fills in the rest. This chain connects TRBV13-3 to TRBJ2-1; TRBD1 is a possible D gene (6 bases). The CDR3 has 15 amino acids. Germline V CDR1 and CDR2: NNHDY, SYVADS. The V and J ends lost 4 bases and 0 bases respectively, with 11 bases between them. CDR3 DNA, as far as it was read: TGTGCCAGCAGTCCTCTCAGGGGTAACTATGCT. Its translation is CASSPLRGNYA. The whole CDR3 protein is CASSPLRGNYAEQFF.

In regard to this clone: Gene names are the mouse ones. The read comes to an end 4 residues before the CDR3 does, leaving the germline J gene to fill in the end. The V gene is TRBV31, the J gene TRBJ2-2, with 9 bases matching TRBD2. The length of the CDR3 is 17 residues. Germline CDR1 is GKSSPN and CDR2 is SITVG. Trimming took 0 bases from V and 1 from J; bases not matched to a gene: 6. CDR3 protein: CAWSLGLGGLNTGQLYF. CDR3 bases read: TGTGCCTGGAGTCTGGGCCTGGGGGGGTTAAACACCGGG.

Ten or more counts support this clone. The gene names given are mouse names. Coverage ceases 3 residues before the CDR3 finishes, and the germline J gene fills in the end. The chain combines TRBV1 with TRBJ1-6; D uncertain. TRBJ1-6 carries the ORF label, with uncertain function. This CDR3 has 13 amino acids. Germline CDR1 NSQYPW, CDR2 LRSPGD (reference sequence). Trimming removed 0 bases at V and 7 bases at J, with 4 bases between. The sequenced CDR3 bases are TGCACCTGCAGTGCAGATTGGAATTCGCCC. This translates into CTCSADWNSP. The full-length CDR3 reads as CTCSADWNSPLYF.

Turning to this clone: It may be a read error: a sequence one base away is much more abundant. The gene names here belong to mouse. Distinct nucleotide sequences in the sample also encode this CDR3. Partial CDR3 DNA: TGTGCCAGCAGCCCCGACTGGGGGGGCTATGCT. Translation: CASSPDWGGYA. The CDR3 in its entirety is CASSPDWGGYAEQFF. This chain joins TRBV13-3 and TRBJ2-1, with 11 bases identical to TRBD2. The read stops 4 residues short of the end of the CDR3; the missing end is completed from the germline J gene. Germline assignment: CDR1 NNHDY and CDR2 SYVADS. The CDR3 spans 15 residues. J gave up 3 bases and V 5 bases, and 4 bases lay outside the gene matches.

This clone came up a few times. The genes are named according to mouse. The DNA ends 4 residues before the CDR3 does, and the rest of the CDR3 is filled in from the germline J gene. V and J are TRBV1 and TRBJ2-1; D gene unclear. The CDR3 spans 11 residues. CDR1 NSQYPW and CDR2 LRSPGD come from the germline V gene (reference sequence). The CDR3 spells CTCSALAEQFF. The sequenced CDR3 bases are TGCACCTGCAGTGCGTTGGCT. Together with reference TRBV1 and TRBJ2-1, the CDR3 gives the full variable domain: VTLLEQNPRWRLVPRGQAVNLRCILKNSQYPWMSWYQQDLQKQLQWLFTLRSPGDKEVKSLPGADYLATRVTDTELRLQVANMSQGRTLYCTCSALAEQFFGPGTRLTVL.

This clone was found a few times. Germline and genes here are mouse. The missing CDR3 end, 4 residues past where the read stops, is filled in from the germline J gene. This chain joins TRBV5 and TRBJ2-3; possible D gene TRBD2, 6 bases. Per the germline V gene, CDR1 is LGHNA and CDR2 is YNLKQL (reference sequence). The CDR3 contains 16 residues. Trimming took off 1 base at V and 0 bases at J, with 11 bases between the two ends. CDR3 DNA, as far as it was read: TGTGCCAGCAGCCAAGGGCGGGGGACTAGTGCAGAA. Encoded protein: CASSQGRGTSAE. The full CDR3 reads CASSQGRGTSAETLYF.

This clone was observed a handful of times. The genes and germline here are from mouse. Partial CDR3 DNA: TGTGCCAGCAGTGATGGGGACAGGGGGTCAAACTCC. Translated, it gives CASSDGDRGSNS. From start to end, the CDR3 is CASSDGDRGSNSDYTF. This sequence joins TRBV13-3 and TRBJ1-2, with 11 bases identical to TRBD1. The sequenced fragment ends 4 residues before the CDR3 boundary, so the rest is inferred from the germline J gene. Germline CDR1 and CDR2: NNHDY and SYVADS. The CDR3 is made up of 16 amino acids. V was pared by 0 bases and J by 0 bases, with 1 base of the junction left unmatched.

This clone has a handful of counts. Genes and germline are mouse. The read halts 4 residues ahead of the CDR3 end, with the missing end drawn from the germline J gene. The chain employs TRBV1 and TRBJ2-5, with TRBD1 matching over 9 bases. This CDR3 has 15 residues. Germline V gene lookup returns CDR1 NSQYPW and CDR2 LRSPGD (reference sequence). The CDR3 loop is CTCSAAGDRVDTQYF. Incomplete CDR3 DNA: TGCACCTGCAGTGCAGCAGGGGACAGGGTTGAC.

Regarding this clone: Mouse gene names apply. The read terminates 4 residues ahead of where the CDR3 ends, so the germline J gene completes it. The V gene is TRBV1, the J gene TRBJ2-3; 12 bases line up with TRBD1. This CDR3 has 16 residues. Looked up from germline, CDR1 is NSQYPW and CDR2 is LRSPGD (reference sequence). V lost 4 bases, J lost 2 bases, and 4 bases stayed unmatched. The CDR3 sequence is CTCSVRDRGLAETLYF. Incomplete CDR3 DNA: TGCACCTGCAGTGTCCGGGACAGGGGGCTTGCAGAA.

As regards this clone: Gene names and germline refer to mouse. The sequenced part of the CDR3 DNA is TGCACCTGCAGTGCAGATAGGGGACAAACAAACACCGGG. Amino acids: CTCSADRGQTNTG. The whole CDR3 is CTCSADRGQTNTGQLYF. The V gene is TRBV1, the J gene TRBJ2-2; TRBD1 is a possible D gene (6 bases). The sequence runs out 4 residues before the end of the CDR3; the remainder is reconstructed from the germline J gene. The V and J ends lost 0 bases and 0 bases respectively, with 11 bases between them. There are 17 residues in the CDR3. Germline values: CDR1 NSQYPW, CDR2 LRSPGD (reference sequence).

As to this clone: Gene names denote mouse genes. The read halts 4 residues ahead of the CDR3 end, with the missing end drawn from the germline J gene. The chain has TRBV19 and TRBJ2-1, with D possibly matching TRBD1 (7 bases). Trimming pared 0 bases from V and 3 bases from J, leaving 7 bases between. The germline V gene has CDR1 FNHDT and CDR2 SITEND (reference sequence). The CDR3 runs to 14 residues. The DNA read from the CDR3 is TGTGCCAGCAGTATAGAGGGGGCCTATGCT. Translated, it gives CASSIEGAYA. In full, the CDR3 is CASSIEGAYAEQFF.

At least ten counts were recorded for this clone. Mouse names are used for the genes. The sequence runs out 4 residues before the end of the CDR3; the remainder is reconstructed from the germline J gene. The sample carries other DNA sequences with the same CDR3. The J gene is TRBJ2-3, the V gene TRBV5; D remains unclear. The CDR3 runs to 13 residues. CDR1 LGHNA and CDR2 YNLKQL come from the germline V gene (reference sequence). Deletions cut 1 base from V and 0 bases from J, with 2 bases between. Incomplete CDR3 DNA: TGTGCCAGCAGCCAAGTCAGTGCAGAA. Its translation: CASSQVSAE. The entire CDR3 protein is CASSQVSAETLYF.

Only a few counts were recorded for this clone. The gene names here belong to mouse. The CDR3 end lies 4 residues beyond the end of the read and is filled in from the germline J gene. The chain uses TRBV13-1 and TRBJ2-1; 8 bases fit TRBD2. Germline CDR1 is NSHNY and CDR2 is SYGAGN. The CDR3 runs 17 residues. The J segment lost 3 bases and the V segment lost 0 bases, leaving 8 bases of the junction unmatched. CDR3 protein: CASSDEGLGGFYAEQFF. CDR3 DNA (partial): TGTGCCAGCAGTGATGAGGGGCTGGGGGGCTTCTATGCT.

Comments on this clone: Genes here carry mouse names. The observed sequence ends 4 residues before the CDR3 terminus, with the missing tail filled in from the germline J gene. V is TRBV5 and J is TRBJ2-1; 11 nucleotides match TRBD2. Looked up from germline, CDR1 is LGHNA and CDR2 is YNLKQL (reference sequence). The CDR3 covers 16 residues. V was pared by 1 base and J by 4 bases, with 3 bases of the junction left unmatched. CDR3 DNA (partial): TGTGCCAGCAGCCAAGTGTGGACTGGGGGGTATGCT. Residues: CASSQVWTGGYA. The whole CDR3 region reads CASSQVWTGGYAEQFF.

This clone was seen more than once but under ten times. Germline and genes here are mouse. The read falls 4 residues short of the CDR3 end, and the missing part is taken from the germline J gene. This same CDR3 is encoded by further DNA sequences in the sample. The rearrangement links TRBV13-2 to TRBJ2-3; 10 nucleotides align to TRBD2. V lost 6 bases and J lost 3; bases outside the gene matches: 1. The CDR3 runs to 13 residues. CDR1 is NNHNN, CDR2 SYGAGS, per germline (reference sequence). Incomplete CDR3 DNA: TGTGCCAGCGAGGGACTGGGGGCAGAA. Residues: CASEGLGAE. The full CDR3 sequence reads CASEGLGAETLYF.

Worth noting for this clone: Mouse names are used for the genes. Read sequence stops 4 residues before the CDR3 end, and the germline J gene provides the missing end. The chain couples TRBV19 to TRBJ2-5; 7 nucleotides agree with TRBD1. The CDR3 is made up of 13 amino acids. The V gene's germline CDR1 is FNHDT and CDR2 SITEND (reference sequence). CDR3 region: CASTGDRDDTQYF. The part of the CDR3 DNA that was read is TGTGCCAGCACCGGAGACAGGGATGAC.

Only a few counts were recorded for this clone. All gene names here are mouse names. The missing CDR3 end, 4 residues past where the read stops, is filled in from the germline J gene. J is TRBJ2-4 and V is TRBV13-1, with D perhaps matching TRBD1 (6 bases). Germline CDR1 and CDR2: NSHNY and SYGAGN. The CDR3 is 15 amino acids. V was shortened by 3 bases and J by 0 bases, with 11 bases between the two germline ends. CDR3 loop: CASSGPGQSQNTLYF. The sequenced part of the CDR3 DNA is TGTGCCAGCAGTGGCCCTGGACAGAGTCAAAAC.

This clone was seen only a few times. Any gene name here is a mouse gene name. Read sequence stops 4 residues before the CDR3 end, and the germline J gene provides the missing end. This chain uses TRBV1 with TRBJ1-2, with 7 positions matching TRBD1. CDR3 length equals 16 residues. The trim removed 0 bases at V and 1 base at J, leaving 5 bases unmatched. The V gene's germline CDR1 is NSQYPW and CDR2 LRSPGD (reference sequence). The CDR3 bases that were read are TGCACCTGCAGTGCAGATCCGGGACAGAAAAACTCC. It codes for CTCSADPGQKNS. The whole CDR3 sequence is CTCSADPGQKNSDYTF.

A few counts support this clone. Each gene name is a mouse one. The read is 4 residues too short to cover the CDR3 end, so that end is filled in from the germline J gene. This same CDR3 is encoded by further DNA sequences in the sample. The rearrangement links TRBV1 to TRBJ2-3, with D possibly TRBD2 on 6 matching bases. The V and J ends lost 0 bases and 1 base respectively, with 8 bases between them. CDR1 and CDR2 (germline): NSQYPW, LRSPGD (reference sequence). The CDR3 is 15 amino acids. CDR3 amino acids: CTCSAERGGAETLYF. The sequenced part of the CDR3 DNA is TGCACCTGCAGTGCAGAGCGGGGGGGTGCAGAA.

Details on this clone: Genes here carry mouse names. With the read ending 4 residues before the CDR3 end, the germline J gene is used to fill in that end. The V call is TRBV13-2, the J call TRBJ2-2; TRBD1 agrees at 9 bases. The CDR3 contains 17 residues. V trimming: 0 bases; J trimming: 2 bases; junction bases outside the gene matches: 5. CDR1 and CDR2 (germline): NNHNN, SYGAGS (reference sequence). The CDR3 sequence is CASGDAQGAGNTGQLYF. The sequenced CDR3 bases are TGTGCCAGCGGTGATGCACAGGGGGCAGGGAACACCGGG.

This clone was recorded a few times. Genes and germline come from the mouse. The read terminates 4 residues before the CDR3 end, so the remaining end is supplied by the germline J gene. The chain combines TRBV13-1 with TRBJ1-2; maybe TRBD1 (6 bases). Looked up from germline, CDR1 is NSHNY and CDR2 is SYGAGN. V was clipped by 1 base and J by 3 bases, with 19 bases between them. This CDR3 comprises 17 residues. The CDR3 loop is CASSDKRGQQGYSDYTF. Partial CDR3 DNA: TGTGCCAGCAGTGATAAGAGGGGCCAGCAGGGGTACTCC.

Notes on this clone: All gene names here are mouse names. The read finishes 4 residues shy of the CDR3 end, and the germline J gene is used to complete it. This chain uses TRBV5 with TRBJ2-3; TRBD1 is a possible D gene (6 bases). Trimming left V 4 bases short and J 0 bases short, with 11 bases between. The CDR3 is made up of 15 amino acids. Germline-derived CDR1 and CDR2 are LGHNA and YNLKQL (reference sequence). The sequenced part of the CDR3 DNA is TGTGCCAGCAGCCGAACAGGGATTAGTGCAGAA. Translation gives CASSRTGISAE. The CDR3 reads in full as CASSRTGISAETLYF.